Sequencing of this T cell receptor beta chain was carried out in a study of blood T cell repertoires in COVID-19. Overall study: Acute-phase and convalescent COVID-19 samples originated in the United States, Italy and Spain. PBMCs, B-cell-depleted T cells, or T cells were the source of the cDNA or gDNA that made up the material.

Residents of around 24 US areas, aged about 18 to 100 years, made up the participants. Donors in Cohort 3 who had recovered were those with two negative PCRs, healthcare professional clearance, or resolution of their symptoms. Profiled with immunoSEQ multiplex PCR; TCRdb holds only in-frame clones, not every one. This sample has about 190,000 clones; about 81% occur once, and the top ten carry approximately 3%. The CDR3 is made up of 17 amino acids. Germline CDR1 and CDR2: LNHDA and SQIVND (reference sequence). V lost 4 bases, J lost 3 bases, and 21 bases lay in between. The sequence derives from a woman under 40 who had recovered from COVID-19. The V gene is TRBV19, the J gene TRBJ1-2; perhaps TRBD1 as D (6 bases). Sequenced input: PBMCs or T cells enriched from blood (not recorded which). The CDR3 DNA sequence: TGTGCCAGTAGTAGTCGAAGATCAGGGGACAAGCACTATGGCTACACCTTC. Its translation: CASSSRRSGDKHYGYTF.